The present T cell receptor beta chain was sequenced within a study of response to subunit inactivated influenza vaccine. Study results and caveats: Each seasonal influenza vaccination, the authors suggested, recruits few new T cells.

TCRdb used MiXCR to reprocess the RT-PCR reads, holding one entry per CDR3 protein. The table lists approximately 530,000 distinct CDR3 sequences, 10% to 15% of them singletons. CDR3 length equals 15 residues. Germline values: CDR1 MNHNS, CDR2 SASEGT. With V trimmed by 6 bases and J by 5 bases, 6 bases remained unmatched. A word on this clonotype: What it binds is not known.

Source: PBMCs from blood, taken about 6 weeks after vaccination. This rearrangement joins TRBV6-1 to TRBJ2-3; 12 bases are shared with TRBD1. This clonotype was obtained from a man in his fifties who received an inactivated influenza vaccine. CDR3 amino acids: CASSRDRGQVDTQYF. The CDR3 DNA follows: TGTGCCAGCAGCCGGGACAGGGGGCAGGTAGATACGCAGTATTTT.